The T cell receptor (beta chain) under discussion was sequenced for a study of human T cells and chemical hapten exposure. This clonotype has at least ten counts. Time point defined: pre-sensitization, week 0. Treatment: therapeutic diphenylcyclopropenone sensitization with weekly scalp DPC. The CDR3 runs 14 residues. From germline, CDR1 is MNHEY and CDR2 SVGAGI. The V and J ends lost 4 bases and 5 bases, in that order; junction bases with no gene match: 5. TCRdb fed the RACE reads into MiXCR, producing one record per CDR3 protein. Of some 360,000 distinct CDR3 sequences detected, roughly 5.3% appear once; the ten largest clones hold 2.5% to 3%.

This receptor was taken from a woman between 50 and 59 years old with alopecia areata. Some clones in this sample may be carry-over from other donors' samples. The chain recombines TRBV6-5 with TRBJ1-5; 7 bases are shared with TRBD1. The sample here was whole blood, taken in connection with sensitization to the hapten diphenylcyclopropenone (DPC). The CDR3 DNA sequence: TGTGCCAGCAGTTTCGGACAGGAGGATCAGCCCCAGCATTTT. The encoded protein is CASSFGQEDQPQHF.